Presented here are 10 T cell receptor beta chains from one specimen sequenced in a study of T cell responses to AZD1222 COVID-19 vaccine (dated by TCRdb to 2020 to 2022). According to the study, the label for this sample's time point signals: baseline before first vaccination. The library came from the immunoSEQ multiplex PCR assay. Entries here come from immuneACCESS through TCRdb and include only in-frame sequences with V and J called. Some clones fail to appear in such tables; in the studies checked, an unresolved V gene covers under half of the shortfall, and the cause of the remainder is unknown. Within this sample are around 120,000 clones, with under 90% of them counted one time only. The ten largest clones take up 4.4% of the sample. The sequencing here drew on peripheral blood, taken on day 0 of AZD1222 vaccination. These receptors were collected from an adult in good health.

A word on this clone: Other DNA sequences from this sample encode an identical CDR3 as well. The gene calls are TRBV19 and TRBJ1-1; a possible D gene is TRBD1 (5 bases). Trimming left V 0 bases short and J 5 bases short, with 7 bases between. The CDR3 sequence is 13 residues long. The germline CDR1 and CDR2 sequences are LNHDA and SQIVND (reference sequence). CDR3 amino acids: CASSIDGGTEAFF. The CDR3 DNA is TGTGCCAGTAGTATAGATGGGGGGACTGAAGCTTTCTTT.

The chain is built from TRBV5-1 and TRBJ1-1; the match to TRBD1 covers 12 bases. Losses at the gene ends were 4 bases for V and 4 bases for J; bases not matched to a gene: 14. The germline gives CDR1 SGHRS, CDR2 YFSETQ. This CDR3 region has 18 residues. CDR3 protein: CASSAAPGQGAYGTEAFF. DNA of the CDR3: TGCGCCAGCAGCGCCGCGCCGGGACAGGGGGCTTATGGCACTGAAGCTTTCTTT.

Written as DNA, the CDR3 is TGTGCCAGCAGCGTTGAGGGGGCAGGCACTGAAGCTTTCTTT. As protein: CASSVEGAGTEAFF. This chain links TRBV6-5 with TRBJ1-1, with 7 bases aligning to TRBD1. V dropped 6 bases and J dropped 4; count of bases not matched to a gene: 8. Germline V gene lookup returns CDR1 MNHEY and CDR2 SVGAGI. This CDR3 is built from 14 residues.

This chain links TRBV6-1 with TRBJ2-7, with 7 positions matching TRBD2. V lost 0 bases, J lost 3 bases, and 5 bases stayed unmatched. This CDR3 region has 15 residues. The V gene's germline CDR1 is MNHNS and CDR2 SASEGT. CDR3 sequence reads: CASSEAERDLYEQYF. CDR3 sequence (DNA): TGTGCCAGCAGTGAAGCGGAGCGGGACCTCTACGAGCAGTACTTC.

The chain joins TRBV6-6 to TRBJ1-4; 9 bases are a match to TRBD1. The length of the CDR3 is 15 residues. V was clipped by 5 bases and J by 8 bases; unmatched bases: 9. Germline V CDR1 and CDR2: MNHNY, SVGAGI (reference sequence). The CDR3 sequence: CASSPRQGEAEKLFF. The CDR3 region has the DNA TGTGCCAGCAGTCCCCGACAGGGGGAGGCCGAAAAACTGTTTTTT.

The chain is built from TRBV2 and TRBJ1-1; D is uncertain. CDR3 length: 11 residues. Germline CDR1 SNHLY, CDR2 FYNNEI. Trimming pared 4 bases from V and 5 bases from J, leaving 5 bases between. Here the CDR3 DNA reads TGTGCCAGCAGTGGGGCGACTGAAGCTTTCTTT. This encodes CASSGATEAFF.

The chain joins TRBV2 to TRBJ1-2; D unclear. The ends were cut back, 4 bases at V and 1 base at J, with 19 bases in the middle. Germline values: CDR1 SNHLY, CDR2 FYNNEI. This CDR3 has 17 residues. CDR3 protein: CASSVREVPGGNYGYTF. The CDR3 nucleotides are TGTGCCAGCAGTGTACGGGAGGTTCCCGGAGGTAACTATGGCTACACCTTC.

The rearrangement links TRBV29-1 to TRBJ2-5, with no clear D. The CDR3 length is 13 residues. V lost 4 bases and J 1 base, leaving 10 bases between the germline ends. The V gene's germline CDR1 is SQVTM and CDR2 ANQGSEA. CDR3: CSVALGRQETQYF. For the CDR3, the DNA is TGCAGCGTTGCTCTAGGGCGCCAAGAGACCCAGTACTTC. The full variable domain, its missing parts supplied by reference TRBV29-1 and TRBJ2-5, is SAVISQKPSRDICQRGTSLTIQCQVDSQVTMMFWYRQQPGQSLTLIATANQGSEATYESGFVIDKFPISRPNLTFSTLTVSNMSPEDSSIYLCSVALGRQETQYFGPGTRLLVL.

This chain links TRBV5-5 with TRBJ2-7; 10 bases are shared with TRBD1. This CDR3 has 13 residues. V lost 4 bases, J lost 4 bases, and 2 bases stayed unmatched. CDR1 is SGHKS, CDR2 YYEKEE, per germline (reference sequence). The CDR3 is CASSRQGAYEQYF. The CDR3 coding sequence is TGTGCCAGCAGCCGACAGGGGGCTTACGAGCAGTACTTC.

A single count supports this clone. V and J are TRBV29-1 and TRBJ1-2; D not certain. With 4 bases removed from V and 6 bases from J, the gap between germline ends came to 21 bases. This CDR3 contains 15 residues. The V gene's germline CDR1 is SQVTM and CDR2 ANQGSEA. CDR3 sequence: CSVAGDGFVVDGYTF. CDR3 sequence (DNA): TGCAGCGTTGCCGGAGACGGATTTGTGGTCGATGGCTACACCTTC.